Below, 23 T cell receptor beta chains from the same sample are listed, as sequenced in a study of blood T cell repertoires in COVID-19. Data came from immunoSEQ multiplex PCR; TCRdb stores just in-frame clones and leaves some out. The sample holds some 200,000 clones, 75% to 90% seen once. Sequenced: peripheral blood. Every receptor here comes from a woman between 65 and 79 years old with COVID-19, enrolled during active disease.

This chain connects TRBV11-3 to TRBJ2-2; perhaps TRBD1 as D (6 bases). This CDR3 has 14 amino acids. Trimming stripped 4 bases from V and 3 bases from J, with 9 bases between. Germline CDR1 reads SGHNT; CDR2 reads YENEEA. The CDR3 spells CASSSNRDTGELFF. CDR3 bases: TGTGCCAGCAGCTCCAACAGGGACACCGGGGAGCTGTTTTTT.

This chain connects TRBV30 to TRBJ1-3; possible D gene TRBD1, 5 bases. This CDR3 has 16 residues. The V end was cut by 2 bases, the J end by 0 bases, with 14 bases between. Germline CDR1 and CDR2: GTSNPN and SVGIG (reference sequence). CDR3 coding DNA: TGTGCCTGGAGTCCTCGACGACAGTACTCTGGAAACACCATATATTTT. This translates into CAWSPRRQYSGNTIYF.

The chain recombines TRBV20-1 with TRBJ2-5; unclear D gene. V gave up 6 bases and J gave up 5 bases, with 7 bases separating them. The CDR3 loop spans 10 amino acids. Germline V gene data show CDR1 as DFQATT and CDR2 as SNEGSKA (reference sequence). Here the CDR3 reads CSALGETQYF. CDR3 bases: TGCAGTGCCCTTGGCGAGACCCAGTACTTC.

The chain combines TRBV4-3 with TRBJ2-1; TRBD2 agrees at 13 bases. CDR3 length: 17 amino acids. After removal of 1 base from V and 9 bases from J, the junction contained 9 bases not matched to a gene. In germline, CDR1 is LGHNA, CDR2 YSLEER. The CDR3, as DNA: TGCGCCAGCAGCCAAGCTCCGACTAGCGGGAGGATCGGTGAGCAGTTCTTC. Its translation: CASSQAPTSGRIGEQFF.

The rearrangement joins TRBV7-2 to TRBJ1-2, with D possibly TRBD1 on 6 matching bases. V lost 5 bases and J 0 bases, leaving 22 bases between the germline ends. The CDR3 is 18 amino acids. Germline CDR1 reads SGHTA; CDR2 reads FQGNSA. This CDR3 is CASSRWTAGSNPNYGYTF. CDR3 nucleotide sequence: TGTGCCAGCAGCCGTTGGACAGCCGGATCAAACCCTAACTATGGCTACACCTTC.

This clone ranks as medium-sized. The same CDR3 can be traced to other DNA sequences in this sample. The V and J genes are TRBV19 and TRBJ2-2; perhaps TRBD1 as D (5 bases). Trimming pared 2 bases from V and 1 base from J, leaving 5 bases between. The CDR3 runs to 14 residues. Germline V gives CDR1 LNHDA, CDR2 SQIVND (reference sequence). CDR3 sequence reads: CASSIRGNTGELFF. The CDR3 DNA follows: TGTGCCAGTAGTATAAGGGGGAACACCGGGGAGCTGTTTTTT.

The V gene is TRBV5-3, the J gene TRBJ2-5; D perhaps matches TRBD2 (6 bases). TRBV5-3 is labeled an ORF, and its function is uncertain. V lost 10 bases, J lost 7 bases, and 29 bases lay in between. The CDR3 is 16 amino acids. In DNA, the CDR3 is TGTGCCCTAAGCGGGCCAACCGAGCGCAATTTTTGGACCCAGTACTTC. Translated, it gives CALSGPTERNFWTQYF.

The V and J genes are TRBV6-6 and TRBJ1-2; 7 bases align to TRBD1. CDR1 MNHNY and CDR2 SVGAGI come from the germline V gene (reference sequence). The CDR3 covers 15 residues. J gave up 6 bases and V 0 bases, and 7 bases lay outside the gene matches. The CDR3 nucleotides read TGTGCCAGCAGTTACTCAACAGGGGCTCTCAATGGCTACACCTTC. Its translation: CASSYSTGALNGYTF.

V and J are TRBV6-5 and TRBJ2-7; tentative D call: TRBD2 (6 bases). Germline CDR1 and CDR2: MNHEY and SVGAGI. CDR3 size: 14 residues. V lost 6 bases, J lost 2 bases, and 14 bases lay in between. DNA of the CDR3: TGTGCCAGCAGGCGGGGCGGTCCTCCCTACGAGCAGTACTTC. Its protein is CASRRGGPPYEQYF.

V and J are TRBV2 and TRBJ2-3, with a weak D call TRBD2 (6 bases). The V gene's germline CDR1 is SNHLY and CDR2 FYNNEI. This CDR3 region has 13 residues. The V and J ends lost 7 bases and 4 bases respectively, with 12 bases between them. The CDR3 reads CASTWRVADTQYF. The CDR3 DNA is TGTGCCAGCACATGGAGGGTTGCAGATACGCAGTATTTT.

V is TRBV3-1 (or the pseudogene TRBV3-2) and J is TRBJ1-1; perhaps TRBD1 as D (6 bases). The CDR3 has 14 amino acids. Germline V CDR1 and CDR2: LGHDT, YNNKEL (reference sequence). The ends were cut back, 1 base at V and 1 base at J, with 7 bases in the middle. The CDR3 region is CASSQAGANTEAFF. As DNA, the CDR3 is TGTGCCAGCAGCCAAGCAGGGGCGAACACTGAAGCTTTCTTT.

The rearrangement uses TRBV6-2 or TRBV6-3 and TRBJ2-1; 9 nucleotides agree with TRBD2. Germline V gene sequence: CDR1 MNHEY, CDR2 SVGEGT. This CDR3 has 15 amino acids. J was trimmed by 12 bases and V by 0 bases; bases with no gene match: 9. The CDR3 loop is CASSYSAGGLAGQFF. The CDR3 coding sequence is TGTGCCAGCAGTTACTCAGCGGGAGGATTAGCGGGGCAGTTCTTC.

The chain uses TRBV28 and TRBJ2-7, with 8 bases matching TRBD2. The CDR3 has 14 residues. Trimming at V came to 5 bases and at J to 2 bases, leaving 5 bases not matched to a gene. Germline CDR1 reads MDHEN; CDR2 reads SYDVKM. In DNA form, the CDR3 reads TGTGCCAGCAGTACGGGGGGGTTGCCCTACGAGCAGTACTTC. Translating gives CASSTGGLPYEQYF.

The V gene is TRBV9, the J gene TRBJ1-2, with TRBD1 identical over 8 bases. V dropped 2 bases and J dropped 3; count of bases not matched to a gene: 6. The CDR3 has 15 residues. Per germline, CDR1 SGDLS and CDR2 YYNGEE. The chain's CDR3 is CASSVGTGPYYGYTF. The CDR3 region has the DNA TGTGCCAGCAGCGTCGGGACAGGCCCATACTATGGCTACACCTTC.

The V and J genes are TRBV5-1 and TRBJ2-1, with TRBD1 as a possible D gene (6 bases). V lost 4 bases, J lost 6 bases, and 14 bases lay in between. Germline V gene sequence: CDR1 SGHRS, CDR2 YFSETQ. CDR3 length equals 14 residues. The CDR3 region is CASSNQGSSNEQFF. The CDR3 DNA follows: TGCGCCAGCAGCAATCAGGGGAGTAGCAATGAGCAGTTCTTC.

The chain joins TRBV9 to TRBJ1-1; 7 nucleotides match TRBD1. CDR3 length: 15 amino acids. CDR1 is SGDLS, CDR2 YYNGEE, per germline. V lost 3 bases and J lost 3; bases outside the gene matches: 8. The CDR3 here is CASSGQGRVDTEAFF. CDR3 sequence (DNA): TGTGCCAGCAGCGGACAGGGCCGGGTGGACACTGAAGCTTTCTTT.

DNA for the CDR3: TGTGCCAGCAGCTTGGCCCAGGGTCCCGGGGAGCTGTTTTTT. It yields the protein CASSLAQGPGELFF. The chain links TRBV5-6 to TRBJ2-2, with D possibly being TRBD1 (5 bases). Germline lookup yields CDR1 SGHDT and CDR2 YYEEEE. This CDR3 spans 14 amino acids. With 0 bases removed from V and 6 bases from J, the gap between germline ends came to 9 bases. Full variable domain (outside the CDR3, taken from reference TRBV5-6 and TRBJ2-2): DAGVTQSPTHLIKTRGQQVTLRCSPKSGHDTVSWYQQALGQGPQFIFQYYEEEERQRGNFPDRFSGHQFPNYSSELNVNALLLGDSALYLCASSLAQGPGELFFGEGSRLTVL.

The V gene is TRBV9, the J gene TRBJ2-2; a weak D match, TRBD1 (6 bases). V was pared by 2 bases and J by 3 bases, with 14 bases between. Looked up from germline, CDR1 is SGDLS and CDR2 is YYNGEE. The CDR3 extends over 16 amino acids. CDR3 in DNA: TGTGCCAGCAGCGTTATAGGGCAGGGGTACACCGGGGAGCTGTTTTTT. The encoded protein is CASSVIGQGYTGELFF.

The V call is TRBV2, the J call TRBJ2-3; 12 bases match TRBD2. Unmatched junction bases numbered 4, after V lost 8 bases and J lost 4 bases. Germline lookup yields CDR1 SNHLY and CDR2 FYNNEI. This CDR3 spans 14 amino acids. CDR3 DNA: TGTGCCAGCGGTCTAGCGGGAGGGCCAGATACGCAGTATTTT. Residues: CASGLAGGPDTQYF.

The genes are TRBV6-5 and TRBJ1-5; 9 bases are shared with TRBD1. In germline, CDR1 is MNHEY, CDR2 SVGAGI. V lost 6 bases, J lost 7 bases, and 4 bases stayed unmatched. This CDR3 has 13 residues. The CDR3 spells CASSGTGWQPQHF. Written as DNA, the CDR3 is TGTGCCAGCAGCGGGACAGGGTGGCAGCCCCAGCATTTT.

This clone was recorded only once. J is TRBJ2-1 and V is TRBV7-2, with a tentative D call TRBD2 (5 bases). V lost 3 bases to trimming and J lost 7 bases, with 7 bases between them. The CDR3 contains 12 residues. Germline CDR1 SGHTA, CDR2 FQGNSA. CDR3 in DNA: TGTGCCAGCAGCTTGGGGAGAAATGAGCAGTTCTTC. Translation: CASSLGRNEQFF.

CDR3 nucleotides: TGTGCCACCAGTCTCACAGGGGGCTTCTATGAGCAGTTCTTC. Amino acids: CATSLTGGFYEQFF. This chain uses TRBV24-1 with TRBJ2-1; TRBD1 aligns across 9 bases. V dropped 6 bases and J dropped 8; count of bases not matched to a gene: 7. Germline V gives CDR1 KGHDR, CDR2 SFDVKD. This CDR3 is built from 14 residues.

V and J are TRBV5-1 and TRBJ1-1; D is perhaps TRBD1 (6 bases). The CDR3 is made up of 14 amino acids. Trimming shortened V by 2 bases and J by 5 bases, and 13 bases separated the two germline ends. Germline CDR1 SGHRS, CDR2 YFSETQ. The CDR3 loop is CASSLDRTRTEAFF. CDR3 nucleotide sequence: TGCGCCAGCAGCTTAGACAGGACCCGGACTGAAGCTTTCTTT.